These T cell receptor beta chains were read from a single sample in a study of blood T cell repertoires in COVID-19. TCRdb's table, derived via immunoSEQ multiplex PCR, lists solely in-frame clones and lacks some. Found here are 150,000 to 200,000 clones, 70% to 90% of them singletons; the top ten hold 7% to 10%. Sequenced sample: peripheral blood. The source of these receptors is a man aged 45-65 years with active or convalescent COVID-19. CDR3s include the opening cysteine and the closing phenylalanine or tryptophan. A D gene is named only where the DNA matches it firmly. Expanded clones get a size class; other rows say once, few or many, or leave the size out.

V	J	D	size	DNA	CDR3
TRBV18	TRBJ2-5	NA	NA	TGTGCCAGCTCACCACCTTCGGAGACCCAGTACTTC	CASSPPSETQYF
TRBV6-6	TRBJ2-2	TRBD1	NA	TGTGCCAGCAGTACCCCCCACAGGGGCACCGGGGAGCTGTTTTTT	CASSTPHRGTGELFF
TRBV7-9	TRBJ1-6	TRBD1	NA	TGTGCCAGCAGCTCGCTACCTGACAGGGCGAACAATTCACCCCTCCACTTT	CASSSLPDRANNSPLHF
TRBV6-5	TRBJ1-2	NA	few	TGTGCCAGCACCTGGACGGGGGGGGCAGGCGGCTACACCTTC	CASTWTGGAGGYTF
TRBV2	TRBJ2-5	NA	NA	TGTGCCAGCAGCCTCCTCCAAGAGACCCAGTACTTC	CASSLLQETQYF
TRBV7-2	TRBJ1-5	NA	NA	TGTGCCAGCAGCTTAGAGGGAGGCAATCAGCCCCAGCATTTT	CASSLEGGNQPQHF
TRBV3-1/TRBV3-2	TRBJ2-2	NA	NA	TGTGCCAGCAGCCTTAGACAGACCACCGGGGAGCTGTTTTTT	CASSLRQTTGELFF
TRBV28	TRBJ1-3	NA	NA	TGTGCCAGCAGCTTCCTGGGGGGGGCGGACACCATATATTTT	CASSFLGGADTIYF
TRBV5-1	TRBJ2-5	TRBD1	NA	TGCGCCAGCAGCCTGACAGGGGGAGAGACCCAGTACTTC	CASSLTGGETQYF
TRBV6-1	TRBJ2-5	NA	NA	TGTGCCAGCAGTGAACAGGGCGGCCCCACCCAAGAGACCCAGTACTTC	CASSEQGGPTQETQYF
TRBV4-2	TRBJ2-1	TRBD2	NA	TGTGCCAGCAGCCCAAAGGCGGGGGGGCACAATGAGCAGTTCTTC	CASSPKAGGHNEQFF
TRBV5-6	TRBJ2-1	TRBD2	NA	TGTGCCAGCAGCGCCGGGACTAGCTTCGGCAATGAGCAGTTCTTC	CASSAGTSFGNEQFF
TRBV5-4	TRBJ1-4	NA	NA	TGTGCCAGCAGCCACAACCTCGGTCCGGGGGAAAAACTGTTTTTT	CASSHNLGPGEKLFF
TRBV2	TRBJ2-1	NA	NA	TGTGCCAGCAGAGAAGATAGAGGGGGGGGCAATGAGCAGTTCTTC	CASREDRGGGNEQFF
TRBV5-1	TRBJ1-1	NA	NA	TGCGCCAGCAGCTTGTTGGGGGGAGGGACTGAAGCTTTCTTT	CASSLLGGGTEAFF
TRBV7-2	TRBJ1-2	TRBD1	NA	TGTGCCAGCAGCTCCCGGACAGGAGGCTACACCTTC	CASSSRTGGYTF
TRBV7-2	TRBJ1-4	NA	NA	TGTGCCAGCAGCATCGTAGGAGATGAAAAACTGTTTTTT	CASSIVGDEKLFF
TRBV5-1	TRBJ2-3	TRBD2	once	TGCGCCACCTCACTAGCGGGAGGGGGCACAGATACGCAGTATTTT	CATSLAGGGTDTQYF
TRBV6-5	TRBJ1-6	TRBD1	NA	TGTGCCAGCAGTTACTGGGGACAGGGGGCCTTTTCACCCCTCCACTTT	CASSYWGQGAFSPLHF
TRBV28	TRBJ1-1	TRBD1	once	TGTGCCAGCAGCCAAGCGGACAGGTATGGATGGGCTTTCTTT	CASSQADRYGWAFF